Below, 23 T cell receptor beta chains from the same sample are listed, as sequenced in a study of control samples from healthy donors and cancer patients. Method: immunoSEQ multiplex PCR; TCRdb's copy keeps in-frame clones and lacks some. The repertoire includes about 75,000 clones, approximately 94% of them detected once, and approximately 5.7% sits in the top ten. The sample taken for sequencing was blood. Receptors were obtained from a woman aged 35 to 49 in good health.

The V and J genes are TRBV7-2 and TRBJ2-3; 8 bases map to TRBD1. CDR3 length: 14 amino acids. CDR1 and CDR2 from the germline V gene are SGHTA and FQGNSA. Trimming removed 5 bases from V and 4 bases from J; junction bases left unmatched: 5. CDR3 bases: TGTGCCAGCAGCCGTTGGACAGGGCCAGATACGCAGTATTTT. This gives the protein CASSRWTGPDTQYF.

This clone showed up just a few times. J is TRBJ1-5 and V is TRBV30; the D is unclear. From germline, CDR1 is GTSNPN and CDR2 SVGIG (reference sequence). Trimming took off 0 bases at V and 2 bases at J, with 5 bases between the two ends. There are 13 residues in the CDR3. The CDR3 here is CAWSVRGNQPQHF. As DNA, the CDR3 is TGTGCCTGGAGTGTACGGGGCAATCAGCCCCAGCATTTT.

The chain employs TRBV28 and TRBJ1-2; D call uncertain. The CDR3 loop spans 13 amino acids. In germline, CDR1 is MDHEN, CDR2 SYDVKM. Trimming pared 5 bases from V and 6 bases from J, leaving 13 bases between. The CDR3 DNA sequence: TGTGCCAGCAGTCCCGGTTCGAGCCATGGCTACACCTTC. The encoded protein is CASSPGSSHGYTF.

This clone has a single count. The rearrangement links TRBV24-1 to TRBJ2-5, with a possible D match to TRBD1 (6 bases). There are 16 residues in the CDR3. Trimming pared 2 bases from V and 5 bases from J, leaving 17 bases between. CDR1 is KGHDR and CDR2 is SFDVKD in the germline V gene. CDR3 coding DNA: TGTGCCACCAGTGATTCAAGCCTTCAGGGGTCGGAGACCCAGTACTTC. Protein product: CATSDSSLQGSETQYF.

J is TRBJ1-2 and V is TRBV7-3; no definite D call. The germline V gene has CDR1 SGHTA and CDR2 FQGTGA. V shed 0 bases and J shed 2 bases, with 7 bases lying between them. The CDR3 contains 14 residues. CDR3 in DNA: TGTGCCAGCAGCTTAACGGCAGGCAACTATGGCTACACCTTC. Residues: CASSLTAGNYGYTF.

The chain carries TRBV10-3 and TRBJ1-5, with D unresolved. V was cut by 0 bases and J by 2 bases, with 11 bases left in between. This CDR3 has 16 amino acids. The germline gives CDR1 ENHRY, CDR2 SYGVKD. The CDR3 protein is CAISESYPTGNQPQHF. The CDR3 DNA sequence: TGTGCCATCAGTGAGTCCTACCCCACGGGCAATCAGCCCCAGCATTTT.

The rearrangement uses TRBV3-1 (or the pseudogene TRBV3-2) and TRBJ1-1; D is possibly TRBD1 (5 bases). This CDR3 has 14 residues. Germline V lookup: CDR1 LGHDT, CDR2 YNNKEL (reference sequence). V was trimmed by 0 bases and J by 11 bases, leaving 16 bases between them. CDR3 sequence: CASSQDPGQMSAFF. As DNA, the CDR3 is TGTGCCAGCAGCCAAGACCCCGGACAAATGTCGGCTTTCTTT.

This sequence joins TRBV18 and TRBJ1-1; D perhaps matches TRBD1 (6 bases). The CDR3 sequence is 16 residues long. The V gene's germline CDR1 is KGHSH and CDR2 LQKENI. V lost 1 base to trimming and J lost 0 bases, with 12 bases between them. The CDR3 coding sequence is TGTGCCAGCTCACCACGAGCAGGGGAGGTGAACACTGAAGCTTTCTTT. This translates into CASSPRAGEVNTEAFF.

This chain connects TRBV6-5 to TRBJ1-1; TRBD1 aligns across 9 bases. Germline values: CDR1 MNHEY, CDR2 SVGAGI. This CDR3 region has 15 residues. With 3 bases clipped from V and 5 bases from J, the junction kept 7 bases outside the gene matches. The CDR3 nucleotides read TGTGCCAGCAGTTATTCCGGGACAGGGACGACTGAAGCTTTCTTT. Residues: CASSYSGTGTTEAFF.

This chain joins TRBV5-1 and TRBJ1-1, with 9 nucleotides matching TRBD1. The V gene end was trimmed by 0 bases and the J gene end by 5 bases; junction bases not matched to a gene: 2. Germline CDR1 SGHRS, CDR2 YFSETQ. The CDR3 spans 14 residues. This CDR3 is CASSLAQGATEAFF. The CDR3 bases are TGCGCCAGCAGCTTGGCACAGGGGGCTACTGAAGCTTTCTTT.

This chain links TRBV5-1 with TRBJ2-1; 7 nucleotides align to TRBD1. Per the germline V gene, CDR1 is SGHRS and CDR2 is YFSETQ. The CDR3 has 15 amino acids. With V trimmed by 5 bases and J by 3 bases, 8 bases remained unmatched. The chain's CDR3 is CASRASGQYYNEQFF. The CDR3 DNA sequence: TGCGCCAGCAGGGCCTCGGGACAGTACTACAATGAGCAGTTCTTC.

The chain links TRBV4-2 to TRBJ2-2; the match to TRBD2 covers 8 bases. Germline V gene lookup returns CDR1 LGHNA and CDR2 YNFKEQ. The CDR3 is 13 residues long. The ends lost 7 bases at V and 6 bases at J; junction bases unmatched: 4. DNA for the CDR3: TGTGCCAGCAATACCGGGGGGGCCGGGGAGCTGTTTTTT. This sequence encodes CASNTGGAGELFF.

Concerning this clone: Different DNA sequences within this sample yield the same CDR3. V is TRBV6-6 and J is TRBJ2-1; D is possibly TRBD1 or TRBD2 (5 bases each). V was clipped by 4 bases and J by 14 bases, with 15 bases between them. Germline CDR1 is MNHNY and CDR2 is SVGAGI (reference sequence). This CDR3 has 12 amino acids. DNA for the CDR3: TGTGCCAGCAGTTTCTCGGGGCCCCCGGAGTTCTTC. This sequence encodes CASSFSGPPEFF.

The chain combines TRBV9 with TRBJ1-2; D may be TRBD1 (5 bases). The CDR3 contains 16 residues. Germline V gene sequence: CDR1 SGDLS, CDR2 YYNGEE. V was shortened by 1 base and J by 6 bases, with 19 bases between the two germline ends. CDR3 sequence: CASSVSSGSLGNGYTF. The DNA of the CDR3 is TGTGCCAGCAGCGTATCCTCAGGGTCGCTAGGGAATGGCTACACCTTC.

This clone was seen only once. This chain links TRBV18 with TRBJ1-5; D remains ambiguous. The germline gives CDR1 KGHSH, CDR2 LQKENI. The CDR3 spans 13 residues. V lost 3 bases, J lost 1 base, and 4 bases lay in between. CDR3 in DNA: TGTGCCAGCTCACCCGCAAGCAATCAGCCCCAGCATTTT. It specifies CASSPASNQPQHF.

This chain connects TRBV6-5 to TRBJ1-6; D remains unclear. Trimming took off 0 bases at V and 11 bases at J, with 11 bases between the two ends. This CDR3 comprises 14 residues. The germline gives CDR1 MNHEY, CDR2 SVGAGI. The CDR3 nucleotides are TGTGCCAGCAGTTACTCGGGAACTTCAACACCCCTCCACTTT. It specifies CASSYSGTSTPLHF.

The gene calls are TRBV6-6 and TRBJ2-7; D perhaps matches TRBD2 (6 bases). Trimming removed 0 bases from V and 4 bases from J, with 13 bases in between. Germline lookup yields CDR1 MNHNY and CDR2 SVGAGI (reference sequence). The CDR3 length is 15 residues. The CDR3: CASSYSGEVIYEQYF. DNA of the CDR3: TGTGCCAGCAGTTACTCTGGGGAGGTTATTTACGAGCAGTACTTC.

This clone was picked up a small number of times. The rearrangement uses TRBV7-2 and TRBJ1-1; D is uncertain. Germline loops: CDR1 SGHTA, CDR2 FQGNSA. The CDR3 consists of 12 residues. Trimming left V 5 bases short and J 6 bases short, with 10 bases between. CDR3 in amino acids: CASSLSAAEAFF. The CDR3 nucleotides read TGTGCCAGCAGCCTCAGTGCCGCTGAAGCTTTCTTT.

The J gene is TRBJ2-1, the V gene TRBV7-3; TRBD2 aligns across 13 bases. This CDR3 spans 22 amino acids. With V trimmed by 3 bases and J by 0 bases, 17 bases remained unmatched. Germline lookup yields CDR1 SGHTA and CDR2 FQGTGA. The CDR3 reads CASSLDPRGTSGAPSSYNEQFF. The CDR3 DNA reads TGTGCCAGCAGCTTGGACCCTCGGGGGACTAGCGGGGCCCCGTCCTCCTACAATGAGCAGTTCTTC.

The chain employs TRBV3-1 (or the pseudogene TRBV3-2) and TRBJ1-3; 8 bases align to TRBD1. The germline V gene has CDR1 LGHDT and CDR2 YNNKEL (reference sequence). CDR3 size: 15 residues. V lost 4 bases to trimming and J lost 2 bases; unmatched junction nucleotides: 4. As DNA, the CDR3 is TGTGCCAGCAGCCCACAGGGGGGAGCTGGAAACACCATATATTTT. It is translated as CASSPQGGAGNTIYF.

CDR3 loop: CASSLGVSPYNEQFF. The CDR3 nucleotides read TGTGCCAGCAGTTTAGGAGTCTCGCCCTACAATGAGCAGTTCTTC. The chain joins TRBV27 to TRBJ2-1; D unresolved. Germline lookup yields CDR1 MNHEY and CDR2 SMNVEV (reference sequence). The germline V and J ends were trimmed by 2 bases and 2 bases, with 10 bases remaining between them. The CDR3 extends over 15 amino acids.

The chain carries TRBV30 and TRBJ1-5; 7 nucleotides align to TRBD1. Germline lookup yields CDR1 GTSNPN and CDR2 SVGIG (reference sequence). CDR3 size: 14 residues. Losses at the gene ends were 2 bases for V and 0 bases for J; bases not matched to a gene: 1. CDR3 nucleotides: TGTGCCTGGAGTAGGGGGCATAGCAATCAGCCCCAGCATTTT. It codes for CAWSRGHSNQPQHF.

V gene TRBV9 combines with J gene TRBJ2-2, with D maybe TRBD1 (5 bases). The CDR3 runs 14 residues. Germline V gene sequence: CDR1 SGDLS, CDR2 YYNGEE. V was pared by 4 bases and J by 0 bases, with 7 bases between. This CDR3 reads CASSRQTNTGELFF. The CDR3 DNA is TGTGCCAGCAGCCGACAGACGAACACCGGGGAGCTGTTTTTT.